This is a list of T cell receptor beta chains from one sample in a study of shared clonotypes between healthy human individuals. TCRdb keeps only in-frame clones here, not all; method: immunoSEQ multiplex PCR. The sample has roughly 490,000 clones, 75% to 85% seen once. Sequenced material: PBMCs. Every receptor here comes from a woman in her thirties or forties in good health. Some clones in this sample may be carry-over from other donors' samples. CDR3s include the opening cysteine and the closing phenylalanine or tryptophan. A D gene is named only where the DNA matches it firmly. Some rows mark clone size as missing; the rest say once, few, many or name a class of expanded clone.

J gene,D gene,V gene,clone size,CDR3 protein,CDR3 DNA
TRBJ1-3,TRBD1,TRBV7-2,once,CASSSGTGHGNTIYF,TGTGCCAGCAGCTCGGGGACAGGGCACGGAAACACCATATATTTT
TRBJ1-1,-,TRBV2,-,CASSVWGGNTEAFF,TGTGCCAGCAGTGTGTGGGGAGGGAACACTGAAGCTTTCTTT
TRBJ2-2,-,TRBV28,-,CASSGQGRTNTGELFF,TGTGCCAGCAGTGGTCAGGGGCGGACGAACACCGGGGAGCTGTTTTTT
TRBJ2-1,-,TRBV9,-,CASSAGRRAFLGNEQFF,TGTGCCAGCAGCGCCGGTCGGAGGGCGTTCCTCGGCAATGAGCAGTTCTTC
TRBJ2-7,-,TRBV21-1,-,CASSGPGTVNYEQYF,TGTGCCAGCAGCGGTCCCGGGACAGTGAACTACGAGCAGTACTTC
TRBJ2-7,-,TRBV5-4,-,CASSAGTELGEQYF,TGTGCCAGCAGCGCCGGGACTGAACTCGGCGAGCAGTACTTC
TRBJ2-5,-,TRBV6-1,-,CASSLTRETQYF,TGTGCCAGTTCGCTAACCCGGGAGACCCAGTACTTC
TRBJ2-2,-,TRBV5-1,-,CASSLGDQNTGELFF,TGCGCCAGCAGCTTGGGCGACCAGAACACCGGGGAGCTGTTTTTT
TRBJ1-2,-,TRBV28,-,CASTLTGFNYGYTF,TGTGCCAGCACCCTTACAGGATTTAACTATGGCTACACCTTC
TRBJ2-2,-,TRBV6-4,-,CASSEGLVHTGELFF,TGTGCCAGCAGTGAAGGTTTAGTCCACACCGGGGAGCTGTTTTTT